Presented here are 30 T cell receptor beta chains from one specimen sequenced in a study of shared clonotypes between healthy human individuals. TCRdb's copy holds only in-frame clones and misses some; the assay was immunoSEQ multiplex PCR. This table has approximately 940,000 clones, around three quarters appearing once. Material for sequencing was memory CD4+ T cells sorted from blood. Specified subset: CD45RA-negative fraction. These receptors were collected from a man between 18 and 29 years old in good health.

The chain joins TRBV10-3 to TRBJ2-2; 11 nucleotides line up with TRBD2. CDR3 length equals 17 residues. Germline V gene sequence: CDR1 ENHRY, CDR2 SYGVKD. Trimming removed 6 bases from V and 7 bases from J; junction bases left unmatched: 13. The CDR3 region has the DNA TGTGCCATCAGAAGATCGTCGGCTAGCGGGAGGATCGGGGAGCTGTTTTTT. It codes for CAIRRSSASGRIGELFF.

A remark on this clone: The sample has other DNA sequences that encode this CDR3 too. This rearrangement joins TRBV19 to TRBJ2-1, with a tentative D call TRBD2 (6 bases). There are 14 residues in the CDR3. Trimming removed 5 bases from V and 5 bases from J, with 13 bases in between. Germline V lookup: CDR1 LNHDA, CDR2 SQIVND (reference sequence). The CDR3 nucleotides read TGTGCCAGTAGTTCCACCGGGACTCACAATGAGCAGTTCTTC. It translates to CASSSTGTHNEQFF.

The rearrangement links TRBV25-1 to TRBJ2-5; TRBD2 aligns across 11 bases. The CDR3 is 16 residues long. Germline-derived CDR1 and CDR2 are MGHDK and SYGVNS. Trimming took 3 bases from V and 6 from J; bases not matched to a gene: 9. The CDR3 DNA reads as TGTGCCAGCAGTGACCGGGGACTAGCGGAGGGGAAGACCCAGTACTTC. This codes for CASSDRGLAEGKTQYF.

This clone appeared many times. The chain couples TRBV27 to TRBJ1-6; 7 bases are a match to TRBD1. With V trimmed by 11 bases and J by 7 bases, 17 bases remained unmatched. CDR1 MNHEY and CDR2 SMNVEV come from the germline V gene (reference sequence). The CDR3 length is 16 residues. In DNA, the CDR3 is TGTGCCCCAAGATCCATAACAGGGGCTTCCAATTCACCCCTCCACTTT. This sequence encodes CAPRSITGASNSPLHF.

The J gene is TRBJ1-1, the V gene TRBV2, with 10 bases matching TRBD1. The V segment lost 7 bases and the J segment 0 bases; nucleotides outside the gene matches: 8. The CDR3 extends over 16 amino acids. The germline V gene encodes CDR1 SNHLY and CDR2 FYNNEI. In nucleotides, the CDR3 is TGTGCCAGCAATAGGGACAGGGGTCCTTTGAACACTGAAGCTTTCTTT. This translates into CASNRDRGPLNTEAFF.

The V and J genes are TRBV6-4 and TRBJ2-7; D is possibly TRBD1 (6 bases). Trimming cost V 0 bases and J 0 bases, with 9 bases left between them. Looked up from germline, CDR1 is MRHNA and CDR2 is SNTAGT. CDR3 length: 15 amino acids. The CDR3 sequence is CASSDSDRISYEQYF. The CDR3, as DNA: TGTGCCAGCAGTGACTCGGACAGAATCTCCTACGAGCAGTACTTC.

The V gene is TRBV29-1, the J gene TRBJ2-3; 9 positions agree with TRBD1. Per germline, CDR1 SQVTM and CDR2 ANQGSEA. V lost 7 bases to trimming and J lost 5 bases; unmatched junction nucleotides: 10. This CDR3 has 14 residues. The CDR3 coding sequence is TGCAGCGCTCCGGGACAGGGCGGTAAAGATACGCAGTATTTT. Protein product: CSAPGQGGKDTQYF.

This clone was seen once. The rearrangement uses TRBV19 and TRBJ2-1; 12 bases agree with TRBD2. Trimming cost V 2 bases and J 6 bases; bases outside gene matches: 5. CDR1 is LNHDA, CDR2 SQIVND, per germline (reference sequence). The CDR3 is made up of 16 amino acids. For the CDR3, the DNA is TGTGCCAGTAGTATACTTGGACTAGCGGGGAGCAATGAGCAGTTCTTC. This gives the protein CASSILGLAGSNEQFF.

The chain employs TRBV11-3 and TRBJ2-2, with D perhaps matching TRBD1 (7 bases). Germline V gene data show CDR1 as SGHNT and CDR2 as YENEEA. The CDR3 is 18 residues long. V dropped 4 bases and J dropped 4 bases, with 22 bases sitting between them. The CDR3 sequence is CASSSSGGTAGPTGELFF. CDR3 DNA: TGTGCCAGCAGCTCAAGTGGGGGGACAGCCGGTCCCACCGGGGAGCTGTTTTTT. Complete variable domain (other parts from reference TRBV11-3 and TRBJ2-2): EAGVVQSPRYKIIEKKQPVAFWCNPISGHNTLYWYLQNLGQGPELLIRYENEEAVDDSQLPKDRFSAERLKGVDSTLKIQPAELGDSAVYLCASSSSGGTAGPTGELFFGEGSRLTVL.

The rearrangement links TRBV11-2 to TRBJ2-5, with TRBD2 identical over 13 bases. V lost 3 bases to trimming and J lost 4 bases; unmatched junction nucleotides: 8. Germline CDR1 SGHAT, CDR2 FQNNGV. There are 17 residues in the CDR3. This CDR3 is CASSFLIGLAGVETQYF. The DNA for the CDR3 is TGTGCCAGCAGCTTCTTGATTGGACTAGCGGGAGTAGAGACCCAGTACTTC.

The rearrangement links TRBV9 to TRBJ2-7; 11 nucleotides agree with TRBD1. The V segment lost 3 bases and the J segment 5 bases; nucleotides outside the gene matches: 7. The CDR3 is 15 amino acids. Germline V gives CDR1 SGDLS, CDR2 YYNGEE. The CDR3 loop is CASSGRTGGNNEQYF. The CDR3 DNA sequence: TGTGCCAGCAGCGGGCGGACAGGGGGCAACAACGAGCAGTACTTC.

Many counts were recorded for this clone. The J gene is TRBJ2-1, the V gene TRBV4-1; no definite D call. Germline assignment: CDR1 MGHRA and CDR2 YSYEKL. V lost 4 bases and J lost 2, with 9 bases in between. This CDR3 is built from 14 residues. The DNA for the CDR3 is TGCGCCAGCAGCCCCGTAGATGCCTACAATGAGCAGTTCTTC. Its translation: CASSPVDAYNEQFF.

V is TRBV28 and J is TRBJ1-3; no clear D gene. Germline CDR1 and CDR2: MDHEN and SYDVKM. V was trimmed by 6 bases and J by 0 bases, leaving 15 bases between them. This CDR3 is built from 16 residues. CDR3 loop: CASSDLPTFSGNTIYF. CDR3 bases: TGTGCCAGCAGCGACTTACCCACTTTCTCTGGAAACACCATATATTTT. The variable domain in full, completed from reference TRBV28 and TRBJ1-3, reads DVKVTQSSRYLVKRTGEKVFLECVQDMDHENMFWYRQDPGLGLRLIYFSYDVKMKEKGDIPEGYSVSREKKERFSLILESASTNQTSMYLCASSDLPTFSGNTIYFGEGSWLTVV.

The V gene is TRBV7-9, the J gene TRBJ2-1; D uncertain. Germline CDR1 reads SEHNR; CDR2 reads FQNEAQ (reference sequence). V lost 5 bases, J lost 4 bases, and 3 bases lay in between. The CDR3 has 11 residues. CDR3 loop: CASSDYNEQFF. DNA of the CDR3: TGTGCCAGCAGCGATTACAATGAGCAGTTCTTC.

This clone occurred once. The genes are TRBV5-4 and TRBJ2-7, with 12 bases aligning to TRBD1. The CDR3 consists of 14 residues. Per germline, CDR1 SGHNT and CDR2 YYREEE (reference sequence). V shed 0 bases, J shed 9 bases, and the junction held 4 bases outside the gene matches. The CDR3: CASSLVGQGAVQYF. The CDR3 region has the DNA TGTGCCAGCAGCTTGGTGGGACAGGGGGCGGTGCAGTACTTC. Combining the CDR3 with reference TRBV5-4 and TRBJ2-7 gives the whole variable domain ETGVTQSPTHLIKTRGQQVTLRCSSQSGHNTVSWYQQALGQGPQFIFQYYREEENGRGNFPPRFSGLQFPNYSSELNVNALELDDSALYLCASSLVGQGAVQYFGPGTRLTVT.

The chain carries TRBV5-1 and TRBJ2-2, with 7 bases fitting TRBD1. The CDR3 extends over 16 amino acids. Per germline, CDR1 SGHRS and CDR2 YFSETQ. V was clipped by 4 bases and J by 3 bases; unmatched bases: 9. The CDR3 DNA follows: TGCGCCAGCAGCACGGCGACAGGGTTTGACACCGGGGAGCTGTTTTTT. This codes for CASSTATGFDTGELFF.

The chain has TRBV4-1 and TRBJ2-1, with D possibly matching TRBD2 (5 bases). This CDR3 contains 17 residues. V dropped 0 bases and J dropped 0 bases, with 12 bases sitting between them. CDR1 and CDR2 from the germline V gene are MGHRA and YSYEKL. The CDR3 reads CASSQDISGSSYNEQFF. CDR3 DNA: TGCGCCAGCAGCCAAGATATCAGTGGGAGCTCCTACAATGAGCAGTTCTTC.

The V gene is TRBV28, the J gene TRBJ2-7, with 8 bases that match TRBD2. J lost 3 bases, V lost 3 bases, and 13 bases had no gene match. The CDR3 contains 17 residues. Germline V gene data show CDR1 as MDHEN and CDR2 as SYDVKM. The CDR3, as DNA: TGTGCCAGCAGTTTTTCGCTAGGGCGGGGGGCTTTCTACGAGCAGTACTTC. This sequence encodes CASSFSLGRGAFYEQYF.

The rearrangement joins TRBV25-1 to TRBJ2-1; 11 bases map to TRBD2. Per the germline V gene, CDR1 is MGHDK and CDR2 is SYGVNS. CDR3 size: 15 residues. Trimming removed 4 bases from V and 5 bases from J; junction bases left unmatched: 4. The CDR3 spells CASSALGLADNEQFF. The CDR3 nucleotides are TGTGCCAGCAGTGCATTGGGACTAGCGGACAATGAGCAGTTCTTC.

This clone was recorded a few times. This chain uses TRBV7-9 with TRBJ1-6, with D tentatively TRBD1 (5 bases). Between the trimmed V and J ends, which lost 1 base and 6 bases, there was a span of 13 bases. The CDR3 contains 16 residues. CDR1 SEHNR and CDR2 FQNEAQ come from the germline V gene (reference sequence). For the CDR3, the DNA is TGTGCCAGCAGCTTAGGGTTTGGGCAGGGTAATTCACCCCTCCACTTT. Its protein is CASSLGFGQGNSPLHF.

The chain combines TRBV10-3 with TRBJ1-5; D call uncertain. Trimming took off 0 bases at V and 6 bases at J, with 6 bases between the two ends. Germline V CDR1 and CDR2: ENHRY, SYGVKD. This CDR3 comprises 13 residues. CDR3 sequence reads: CAISESWTQPQHF. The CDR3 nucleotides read TGTGCCATCAGTGAGTCGTGGACTCAGCCCCAGCATTTT.

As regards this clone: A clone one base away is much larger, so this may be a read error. CDR3 amino acids: CASSSGGNQPQHF. The CDR3 coding sequence is TGTGCCAGCAGTTCAGGGGGCAATCAGCCCCAGCATTTT. The V gene is TRBV6-1, the J gene TRBJ1-5; tentative D call: TRBD1 (6 bases). The CDR3 consists of 13 residues. V lost 5 bases and J lost 2, with 7 bases in between. CDR1 and CDR2 from the germline V gene are MNHNS and SASEGT.

CDR3 DNA: TGTGCCAGCAGCTTATATCGACTAGCGGGCACAGATACGCAGTATTTT. Translating it yields CASSLYRLAGTDTQYF. The chain joins TRBV11-2 to TRBJ2-3; 9 bases match TRBD2. The CDR3 has 16 residues. CDR1 is SGHAT and CDR2 is FQNNGV in the germline V gene. V lost 2 bases, J lost 1 base, and 4 bases stayed unmatched.

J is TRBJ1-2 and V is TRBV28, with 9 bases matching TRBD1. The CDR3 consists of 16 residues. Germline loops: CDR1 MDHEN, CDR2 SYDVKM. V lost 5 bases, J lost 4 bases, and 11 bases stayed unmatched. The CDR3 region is CASSPNGQGYGYGYTF. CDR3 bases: TGTGCCAGCAGTCCGAACGGACAGGGGTATGGCTATGGCTACACCTTC.

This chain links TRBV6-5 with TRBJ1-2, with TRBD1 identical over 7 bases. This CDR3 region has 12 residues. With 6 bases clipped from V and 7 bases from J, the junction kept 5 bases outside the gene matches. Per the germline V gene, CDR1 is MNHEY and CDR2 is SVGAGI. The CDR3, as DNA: TGTGCCAGCAGCTTAAGGGGGCTTGGCTACACCTTC. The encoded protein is CASSLRGLGYTF.

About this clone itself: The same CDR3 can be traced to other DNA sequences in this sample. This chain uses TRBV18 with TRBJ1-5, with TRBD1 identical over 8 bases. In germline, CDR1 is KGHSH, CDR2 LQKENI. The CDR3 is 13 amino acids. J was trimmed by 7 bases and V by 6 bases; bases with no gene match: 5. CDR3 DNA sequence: TGTGCCAGCTCCCCGGACAGGGACCAGCCCCAGCATTTT. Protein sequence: CASSPDRDQPQHF.

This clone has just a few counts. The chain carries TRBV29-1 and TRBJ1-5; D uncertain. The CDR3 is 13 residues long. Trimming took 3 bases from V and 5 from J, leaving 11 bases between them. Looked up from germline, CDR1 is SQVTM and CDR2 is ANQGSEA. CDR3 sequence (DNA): TGCAGCGTTGAGGGTCACGGGGATCAGCCCCAGCATTTT. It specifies CSVEGHGDQPQHF.

The CDR3 protein is CAWSRGRASEQFF. The CDR3 coding sequence is TGTGCCTGGAGTCGGGGCAGGGCCAGTGAGCAGTTCTTC. J is TRBJ2-1 and V is TRBV30; tentatively, D is TRBD1 or TRBD2 (5 bases each). This CDR3 comprises 13 residues. Germline CDR1 and CDR2: GTSNPN and SVGIG (reference sequence). Deletions cut 2 bases from V and 9 bases from J, with 14 bases between.

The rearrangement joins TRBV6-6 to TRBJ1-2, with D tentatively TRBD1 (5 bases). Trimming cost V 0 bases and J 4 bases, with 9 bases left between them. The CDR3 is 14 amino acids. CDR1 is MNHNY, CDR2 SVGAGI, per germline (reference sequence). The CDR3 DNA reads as TGTGCCAGCAGTTACTCGAGGGGCGCCTATGGCTACACCTTC. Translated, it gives CASSYSRGAYGYTF.

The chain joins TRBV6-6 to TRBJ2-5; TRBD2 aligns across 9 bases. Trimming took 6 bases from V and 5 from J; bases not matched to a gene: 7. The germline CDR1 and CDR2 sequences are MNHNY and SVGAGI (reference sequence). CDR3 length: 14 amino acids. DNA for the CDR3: TGTGCCAGCAGGCCCGGGACTAGCATGGAGACCCAGTACTTC. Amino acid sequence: CASRPGTSMETQYF.